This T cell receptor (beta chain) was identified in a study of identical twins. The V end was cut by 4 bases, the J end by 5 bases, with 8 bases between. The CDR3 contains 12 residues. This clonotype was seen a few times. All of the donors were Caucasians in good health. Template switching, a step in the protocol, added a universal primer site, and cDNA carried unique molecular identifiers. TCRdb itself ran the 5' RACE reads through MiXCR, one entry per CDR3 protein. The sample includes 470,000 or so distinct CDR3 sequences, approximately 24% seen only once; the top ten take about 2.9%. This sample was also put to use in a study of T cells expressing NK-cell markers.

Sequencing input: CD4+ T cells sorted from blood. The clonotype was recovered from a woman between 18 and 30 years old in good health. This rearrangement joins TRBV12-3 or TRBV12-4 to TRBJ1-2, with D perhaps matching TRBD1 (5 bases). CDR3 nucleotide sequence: TGTGCCAGCAGTTCGACAGATTATGGCTACACCTTC. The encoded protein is CASSSTDYGYTF.